This T cell receptor (beta chain) was observed in a study of blood T cell repertoires in COVID-19. About the research overall: COVID-19 samples from acute and convalescent phases originated in the United States, Italy and Spain. PBMCs, B-cell-depleted T cells, or T cells were the source of the cDNA or gDNA that made up the material.

Per the study methods: How many nucleated cells were present was estimated from reference gene primer amplification. The protocol was immunoSEQ multiplex PCR, while the TCRdb copy is restricted to in-frame clones and leaves out a portion. The V and J calls and clone size come from that table; D and trimming were worked out from the DNA. The sample records about 98,000 clones, 81% being singletons. The CDR3 sequence is 19 residues long. Germline V gives CDR1 LGHNA, CDR2 YNFKEQ. Trimming removed 0 bases from V and 1 base from J; junction bases left unmatched: 12. The sequence came from a man aged 55-75 years with acute or convalescent COVID-19. The gene calls are TRBV4-2 and TRBJ2-3; 8 bases agree with TRBD2. The sample was peripheral blood. The CDR3 reads CASSQDIGVAGMGTDTQYF. As DNA, the CDR3 is TGTGCCAGCAGCCAAGATATCGGAGTAGCGGGGATGGGCACAGATACGCAGTATTTT.